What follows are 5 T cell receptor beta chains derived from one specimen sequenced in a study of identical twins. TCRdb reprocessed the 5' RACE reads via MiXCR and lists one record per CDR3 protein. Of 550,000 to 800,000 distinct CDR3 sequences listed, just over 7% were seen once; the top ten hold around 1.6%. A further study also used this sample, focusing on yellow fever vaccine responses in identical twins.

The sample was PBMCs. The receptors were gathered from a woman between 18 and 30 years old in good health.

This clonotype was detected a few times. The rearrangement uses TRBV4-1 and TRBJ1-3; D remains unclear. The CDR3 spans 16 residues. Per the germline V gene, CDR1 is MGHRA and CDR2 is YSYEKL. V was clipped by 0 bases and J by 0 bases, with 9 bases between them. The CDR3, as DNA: TGCGCCAGCAGCCAAGAGCGGGGTCTCTCTGGAAACACCATATATTTT. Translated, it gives CASSQERGLSGNTIYF.

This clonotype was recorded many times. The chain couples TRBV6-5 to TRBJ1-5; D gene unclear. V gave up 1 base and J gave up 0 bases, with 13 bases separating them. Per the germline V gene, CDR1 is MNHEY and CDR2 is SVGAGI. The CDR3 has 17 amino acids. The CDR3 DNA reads TGTGCCAGCAGTTACTTGGGAGGTACTTATAGCAATCAGCCCCAGCATTTT. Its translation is CASSYLGGTYSNQPQHF.

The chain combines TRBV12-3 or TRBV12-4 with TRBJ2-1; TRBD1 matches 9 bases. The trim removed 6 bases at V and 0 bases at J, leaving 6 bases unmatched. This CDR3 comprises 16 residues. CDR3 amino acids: CASSPTGGGSYNEQFF. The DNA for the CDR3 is TGTGCCAGCAGCCCCACAGGGGGCGGCTCCTACAATGAGCAGTTCTTC.

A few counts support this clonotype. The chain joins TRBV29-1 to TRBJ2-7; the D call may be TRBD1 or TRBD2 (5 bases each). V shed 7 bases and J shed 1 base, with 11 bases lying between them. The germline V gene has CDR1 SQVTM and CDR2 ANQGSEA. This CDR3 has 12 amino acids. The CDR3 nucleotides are TGCAGCGCAGGGAGCCCTTCCTACGAGCAGTACTTC. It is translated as CSAGSPSYEQYF.

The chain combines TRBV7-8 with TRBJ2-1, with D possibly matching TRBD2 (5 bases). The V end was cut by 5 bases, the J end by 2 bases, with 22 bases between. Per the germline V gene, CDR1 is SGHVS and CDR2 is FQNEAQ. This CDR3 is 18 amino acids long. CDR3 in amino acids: CASSADLQRVDTYNEQFF. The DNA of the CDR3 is TGTGCCAGCAGCGCGGACTTGCAACGGGTGGATACCTACAATGAGCAGTTCTTC. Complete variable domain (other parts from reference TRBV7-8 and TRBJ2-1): GAGVSQSPRYKVAKRGQDVALRCDPISGHVSLFWYQQALGQGPEFLTYFQNEAQLDKSGLPSDRFFAERPEGSVSTLKIQRTQQEDSAVYLCASSADLQRVDTYNEQFFGPGTRLTVL.